The TCR beta chain under discussion was sequenced for a study of T cells in Graves' hyperthyroidism and ophthalmopathy. Study details: The blood sample was taken at first diagnosis, before treatment began. Study findings and constraints: The model forecast ophthalmopathy, anticipating it by a median around 6.9 months before onset. Blood also showed most of the thyroid clonotypes that were expanded above 0.001.

The germline V gene has CDR1 DFQATT and CDR2 SNEGSKA (reference sequence). V was shortened by 3 bases and J by 7 bases, with 19 bases between the two germline ends. There are 16 residues in the CDR3. This clonotype was observed a few times. Its specificity is not known. Authors of the study amplified TCR beta CDR3 regions from RNA transcripts. Initially, a first-round RT-PCR of the TCR CDR3 employed the HTBI primer set. TCRdb independently ran MiXCR on the multiplex PCR reads; one entry per CDR3 protein. The data hold hundreds of thousands of distinct CDR3 sequences, with roughly 32% observed a single time.

This clonotype was sampled from a woman between 35 and 50 years old with Graves' hyperthyroidism. Sequences were obtained from blood. The chain employs TRBV20-1 and TRBJ1-6; D may be TRBD1 (6 bases). This CDR3 is CSASRPGQPKNSPLHF. CDR3 in DNA: TGCAGTGCTAGTCGCCCGGGACAACCCAAGAATTCACCCCTCCACTTT.